The rows below give T cell receptor beta chains drawn from one sample of a study of blood T cells in healthy people across ages. Using its own MiXCR run on the 5' RACE reads, TCRdb lists one record per CDR3 protein. In the table there are 1.5 million to 2 million distinct CDR3 sequences, approximately 28% of which are singletons. Sample: blood. The receptors come from a woman under 40 in good health. The CDR3 runs from the conserved cysteine through the conserved F or W. D genes are given only for firm matches. Clone size is shown for a subset of rows, as once, few, many or a class of expanded clone.

D,V,J,size,CDR3,DNA
.,TRBV5-1,TRBJ1-4,.,CASSSSGHGNEKLFF,TGCGCCAGCAGCTCGTCGGGACATGGGAATGAAAAACTGTTTTTT
TRBD2,TRBV27,TRBJ2-7,few,CASMRASGTREQYF,TGTGCCAGCATGAGGGCTAGCGGGACGCGAGAGCAGTACTTC
.,TRBV7-9,TRBJ2-5,.,CASSPRLYSSQETQYF,TGTGCCAGCAGCCCCCGTCTGTACAGCAGCCAAGAGACCCAGTACTTC
.,TRBV9,TRBJ2-3,.,CASSEGSGVSTDTQYF,TGTGCCAGCAGCGAGGGGAGCGGAGTCAGCACAGATACGCAGTATTTT
TRBD1,TRBV6-6,TRBJ1-2,few,CASRRDREGNYGYTF,TGTGCCAGCAGACGGGACAGGGAAGGCAACTATGGCTACACCTTC
.,TRBV9,TRBJ2-5,.,CASSTSPPETQYF,TGTGCCAGCAGCACTAGCCCCCCGGAGACCCAGTACTTC
.,TRBV11-2,TRBJ2-7,.,CASASPGLSYNEQYF,TGTGCCAGCGCATCTCCAGGACTCTCCTACAATGAGCAGTACTTC
.,TRBV7-9,TRBJ1-4,.,CASSLAGPKLFF,TGTGCCAGCAGCTTAGCCGGGCCGAAACTGTTTTTT
.,TRBV12-3/TRBV12-4,TRBJ2-5,few,CASSYLGGTQYF,TGTGCCAGCAGTTACCTGGGGGGGACCCAGTACTTC
TRBD2,TRBV12-3/TRBV12-4,TRBJ2-3,.,CASSSGGGRADTQYF,TGTGCCAGCAGTTCGGGAGGTGGAAGGGCAGATACGCAGTATTTT
.,TRBV9,TRBJ2-1,few,CASSPGERERSEQFF,TGTGCCAGCAGCCCGGGGGAACGGGAGAGGAGTGAGCAGTTCTTC
.,TRBV7-2,TRBJ2-5,few,CASSAGGPEETQYF,TGTGCCAGCAGCGCTGGGGGACCAGAGGAGACCCAGTACTTC
TRBD1,TRBV2,TRBJ2-5,.,CASVRDRVPETQYF,TGTGCCAGCGTCCGGGACAGGGTCCCGGAGACCCAGTACTTC
TRBD2,TRBV4-1,TRBJ2-1,many,CASSHPTSWEINEQFF,TGCGCCAGCAGCCATCCGACTAGCTGGGAGATCAATGAGCAGTTCTTC
TRBD2,TRBV6-6,TRBJ2-5,many,CASSSTSDQETQYF,TGTGCCAGCAGTTCAACTAGCGACCAAGAGACCCAGTACTTC
.,TRBV10-3,TRBJ2-1,many,CAISESPGVGFEQFF,TGTGCCATCAGTGAGTCGCCAGGGGTGGGCTTTGAGCAGTTCTTC
TRBD2,TRBV7-9,TRBJ2-7,many,CASSDIREAYEQYF,TGTGCCAGCAGCGACATCCGGGAGGCCTACGAGCAGTACTTC
.,TRBV5-6,TRBJ2-7,.,CASSLGIASTEQYF,TGTGCCAGCAGCTTGGGGATTGCAAGCACCGAGCAGTACTTC
TRBD1,TRBV12-3/TRBV12-4,TRBJ2-2,.,CASRTGGGELFF,TGTGCCAGCAGAACAGGGGGCGGGGAGCTGTTTTTT
.,TRBV20-1,TRBJ1-4,few,CSAREPPDEKLFF,TGCAGTGCTAGGGAGCCCCCGGATGAAAAACTGTTTTTT
.,TRBV20-1,TRBJ2-7,many,CSARDLGSVGAEQYF,TGCAGTGCTAGAGATCTAGGAAGCGTCGGGGCCGAGCAGTACTTC
TRBD1,TRBV28,TRBJ2-4,.,CASSGGQGFSKNIQYF,TGTGCCAGCAGTGGGGGACAGGGTTTTTCCAAAAACATTCAGTACTTC
TRBD1,TRBV30,TRBJ1-2,.,CAWSEDRGSYGYTF,TGTGCCTGGAGTGAAGACAGGGGCAGCTATGGCTACACCTTC
.,TRBV5-1,TRBJ2-7,.,CASSPGDLYEQYF,TGCGCCAGCAGCCCCGGGGACCTCTACGAGCAGTACTTC
.,TRBV20-1,TRBJ2-2,.,CSASSSRNTGELFF,TGCAGTGCTAGTTCTTCCCGGAACACCGGGGAGCTGTTTTTT
TRBD1,TRBV5-1,TRBJ2-7,many,CASSLDIGQGDHEQYF,TGCGCCAGCAGCTTGGATATCGGACAGGGCGATCACGAGCAGTACTTC
.,TRBV6-5,TRBJ1-2,.,CASSKRPGHGYTF,TGTGCCAGCAGTAAGCGACCGGGGCATGGCTACACCTTC
TRBD2,TRBV4-3,TRBJ2-1,.,CASSRSSGRSSYNEQFF,TGCGCCAGCAGCCGAAGTAGCGGGAGGTCTTCCTACAATGAGCAGTTCTTC
.,TRBV4-1,TRBJ2-4,.,CASGQATGTQNIQYF,TGCGCCAGCGGGCAGGCGACAGGGACTCAAAACATTCAGTACTTC
.,TRBV7-2,TRBJ2-3,.,CASSFMGITDTQYF,TGTGCCAGCAGCTTCATGGGGATCACAGATACGCAGTATTTT
.,TRBV3-1,TRBJ2-7,few,CASSQVGRPYEQYF,TGTGCCAGCAGCCAAGTCGGGCGGCCCTACGAGCAGTACTTC